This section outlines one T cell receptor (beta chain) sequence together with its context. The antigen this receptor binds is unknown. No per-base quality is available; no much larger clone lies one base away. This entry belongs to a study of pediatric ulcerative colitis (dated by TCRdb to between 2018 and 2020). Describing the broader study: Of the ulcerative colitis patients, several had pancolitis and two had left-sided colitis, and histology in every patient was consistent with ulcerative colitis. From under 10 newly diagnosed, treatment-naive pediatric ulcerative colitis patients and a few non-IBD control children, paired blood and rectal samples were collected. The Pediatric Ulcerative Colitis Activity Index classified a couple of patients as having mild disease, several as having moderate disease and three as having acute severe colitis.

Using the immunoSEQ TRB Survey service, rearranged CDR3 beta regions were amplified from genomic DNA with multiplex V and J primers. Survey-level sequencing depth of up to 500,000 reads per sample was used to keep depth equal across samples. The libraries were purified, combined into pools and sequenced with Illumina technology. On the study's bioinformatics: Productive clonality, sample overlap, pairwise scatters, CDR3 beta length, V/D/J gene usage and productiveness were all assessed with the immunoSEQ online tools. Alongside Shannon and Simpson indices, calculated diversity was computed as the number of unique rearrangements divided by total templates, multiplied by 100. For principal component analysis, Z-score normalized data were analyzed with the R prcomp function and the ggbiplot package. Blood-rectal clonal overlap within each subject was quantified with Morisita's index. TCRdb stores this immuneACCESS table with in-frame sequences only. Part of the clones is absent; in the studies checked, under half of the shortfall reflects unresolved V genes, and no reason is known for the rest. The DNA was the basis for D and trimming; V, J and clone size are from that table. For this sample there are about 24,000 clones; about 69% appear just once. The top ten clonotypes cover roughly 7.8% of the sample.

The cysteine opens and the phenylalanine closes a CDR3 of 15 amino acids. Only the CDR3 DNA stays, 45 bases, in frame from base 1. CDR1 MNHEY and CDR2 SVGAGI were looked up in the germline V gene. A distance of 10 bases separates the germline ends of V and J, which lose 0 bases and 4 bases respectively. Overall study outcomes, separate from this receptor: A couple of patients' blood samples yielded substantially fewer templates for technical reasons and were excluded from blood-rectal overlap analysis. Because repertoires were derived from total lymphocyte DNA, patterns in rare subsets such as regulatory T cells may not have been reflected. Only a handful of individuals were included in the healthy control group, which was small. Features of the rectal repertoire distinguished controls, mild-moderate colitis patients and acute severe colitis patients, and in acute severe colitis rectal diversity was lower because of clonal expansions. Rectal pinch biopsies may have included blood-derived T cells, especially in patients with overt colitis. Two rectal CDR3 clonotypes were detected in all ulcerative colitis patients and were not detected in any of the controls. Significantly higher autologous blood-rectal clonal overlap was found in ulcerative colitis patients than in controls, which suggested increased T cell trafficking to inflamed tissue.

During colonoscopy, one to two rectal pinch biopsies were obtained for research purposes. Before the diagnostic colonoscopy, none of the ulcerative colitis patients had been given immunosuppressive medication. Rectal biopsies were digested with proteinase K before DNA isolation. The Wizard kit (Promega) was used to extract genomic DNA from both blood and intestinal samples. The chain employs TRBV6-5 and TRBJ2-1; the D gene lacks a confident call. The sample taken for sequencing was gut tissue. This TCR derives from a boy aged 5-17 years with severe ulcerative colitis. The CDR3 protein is CASSYSSDTYNEQFF. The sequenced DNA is TGTGCCAGCAGTTACTCGTCCGATACATACAATGAGCAGTTCTTC.